The TCR beta chain described here comes from a study of blood T cell repertoires in COVID-19. Regarding this clone: Additional DNA sequences in this sample encode the identical CDR3.

The CDR3 runs to 15 residues. Trimming at V came to 3 bases and at J to 1 base, leaving 2 bases not matched to a gene. Germline V gene data show CDR1 as SGHRS and CDR2 as YFSETQ. The table came from immunoSEQ multiplex PCR; TCRdb's copy has only in-frame clones and leaves some out. The sample lists hundreds of thousands of clones, over 70% occurring once. This chain uses TRBV5-1 with TRBJ2-1; 9 bases are a match to TRBD2. Sequenced: peripheral blood. The origin of this receptor is a woman aged 45-65 years with acute or convalescent COVID-19. This CDR3 is CASSSLAGSYNEQFF. CDR3 nucleotides: TGCGCCAGCAGCTCCCTAGCGGGATCCTACAATGAGCAGTTCTTC.